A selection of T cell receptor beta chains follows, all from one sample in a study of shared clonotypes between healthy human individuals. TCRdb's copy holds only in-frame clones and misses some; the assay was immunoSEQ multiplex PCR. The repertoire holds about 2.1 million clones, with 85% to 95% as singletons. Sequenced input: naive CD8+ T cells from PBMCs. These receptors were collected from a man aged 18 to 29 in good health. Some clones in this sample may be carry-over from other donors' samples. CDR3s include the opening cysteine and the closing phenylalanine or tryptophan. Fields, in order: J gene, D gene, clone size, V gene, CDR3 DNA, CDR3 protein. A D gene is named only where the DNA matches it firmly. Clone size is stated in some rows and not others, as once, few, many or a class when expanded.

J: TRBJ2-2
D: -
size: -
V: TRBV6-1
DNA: TGTGCCAGCTTTCCAGAGAACACCGGGGAGCTGTTTTTT
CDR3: CASFPENTGELFF

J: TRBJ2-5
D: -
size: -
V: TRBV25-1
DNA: TGTGCCAGCAGATGGGACTTCGACTTC
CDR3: CASRWDFDF

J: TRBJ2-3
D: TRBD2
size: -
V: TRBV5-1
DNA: TGCGCCAGCAGCCCAAAATCGAGCGGGAGGGCGATAGATACGCAGTATTTT
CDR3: CASSPKSSGRAIDTQYF

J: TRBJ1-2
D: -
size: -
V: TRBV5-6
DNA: TGTGCCAGCAGCGGGTGGGCTATCGGCTATGGCTACACCTTC
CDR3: CASSGWAIGYGYTF

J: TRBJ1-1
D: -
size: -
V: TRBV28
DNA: TGTGCCAGCAGTTTATTAGTAGGCAGGGTAACTGAAGCTTTCTTT
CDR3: CASSLLVGRVTEAFF

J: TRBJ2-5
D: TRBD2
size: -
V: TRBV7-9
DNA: TGTGCCAGCAGCTCACTAGCGGTTCAAGAGACCCAGTACTTC
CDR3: CASSSLAVQETQYF

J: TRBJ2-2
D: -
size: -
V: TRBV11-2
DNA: TGTGCCAGCAGCTTCAAGGACAGAGGCGGGGAGCTGTTTTTT
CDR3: CASSFKDRGGELFF

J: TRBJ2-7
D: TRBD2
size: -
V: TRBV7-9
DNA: TGTGCCAGCAGCATCGGACTAGCGGGAGGGGGACTCTCCTACGAGCAGTACTTC
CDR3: CASSIGLAGGGLSYEQYF

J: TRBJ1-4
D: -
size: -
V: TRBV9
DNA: TGTGCCAGCAGCGAATCGGGTCAGGGGCACGAAAAACTGTTTTTT
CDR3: CASSESGQGHEKLFF

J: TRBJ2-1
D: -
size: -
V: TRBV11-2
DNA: TGTGCCAGCAGCGGACGAAGGGAAGAGTACAATGAGCAGTTCTTC
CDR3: CASSGRREEYNEQFF

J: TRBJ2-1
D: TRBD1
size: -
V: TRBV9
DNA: TGTGCCAGCAGCCCCAGGACAGGAGCGGCCAATGAGCAGTTCTTC
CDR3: CASSPRTGAANEQFF

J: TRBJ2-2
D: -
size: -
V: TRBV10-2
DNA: TGCGCCAGCAGGCCAACAGGGACCGGGGAGCTGTTTTTT
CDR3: CASRPTGTGELFF

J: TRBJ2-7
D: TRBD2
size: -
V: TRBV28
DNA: TGTGCCAGCAGTTCCGGACTAGCCGGCCACGAGCAGTACTTC
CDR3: CASSSGLAGHEQYF

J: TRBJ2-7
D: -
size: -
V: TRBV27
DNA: TGTGCCAGCAGTTGGGGACGTTACTACGAGCAGTACTTC
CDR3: CASSWGRYYEQYF

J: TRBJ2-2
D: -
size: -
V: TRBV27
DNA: TGTGCCAGCACCTCCTTCCCCGGGGAGCTGTTTTTT
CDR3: CASTSFPGELFF

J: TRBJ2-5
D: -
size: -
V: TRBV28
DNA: TGTGCCAGCAGTTTGACTAGGGGGGGTGGAGAGACCCAGTACTTC
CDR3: CASSLTRGGGETQYF

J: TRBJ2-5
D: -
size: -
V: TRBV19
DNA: TGTGCCAGTAGTATGTTACCTTCACTACAAGAGACCCAGTACTTC
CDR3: CASSMLPSLQETQYF

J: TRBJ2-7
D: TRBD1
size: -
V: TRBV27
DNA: TGTGCCAGCAGTTCCCCTCGGACAGGGCTAAACGAGCAGTACTTC
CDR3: CASSSPRTGLNEQYF

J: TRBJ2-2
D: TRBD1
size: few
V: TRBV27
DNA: TGTGCCAGCAGTTACAGGGGGCCCGGGGAGCTGTTTTTT
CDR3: CASSYRGPGELFF

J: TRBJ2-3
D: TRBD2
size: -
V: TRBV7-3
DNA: TGTGCCAGCAGCTTAGAAGGGCGGGAGCGTACAGATACGCAGTATTTT
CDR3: CASSLEGRERTDTQYF

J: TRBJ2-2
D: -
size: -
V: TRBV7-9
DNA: TGTGCCAGCAGCTTTTTAGCAGACCACACCGGGGAGCTGTTTTTT
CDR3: CASSFLADHTGELFF

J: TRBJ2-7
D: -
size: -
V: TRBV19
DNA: TGTGCCAGTCGCGAGGAATCGGAGGGGGACTACGAGCAGTACTTC
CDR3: CASREESEGDYEQYF

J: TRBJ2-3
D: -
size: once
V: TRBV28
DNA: TGTGCCAGCAGGTCGGCCACAGATACGCAGTATTTT
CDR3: CASRSATDTQYF

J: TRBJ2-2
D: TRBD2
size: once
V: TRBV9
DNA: TGTGCCAGCAGCCAAGGGACTAGAATTCCCGGGGAGCTGTTTTTT
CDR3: CASSQGTRIPGELFF

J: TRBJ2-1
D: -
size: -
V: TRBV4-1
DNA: TGCGCCAGCAGCCTACTAGTCCACAATGAGCAGTTCTTC
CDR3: CASSLLVHNEQFF

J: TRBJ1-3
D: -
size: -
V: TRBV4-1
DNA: TGCGCCAGCAGCCAAGGCCTAGAGGGCTGGGGAAACACCATATATTTT
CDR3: CASSQGLEGWGNTIYF

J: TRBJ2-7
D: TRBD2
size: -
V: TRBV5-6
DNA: TGTGCCAGCAGCTTCGACCGGACTAGCCTCCCTCGCGAGCAGTACTTC
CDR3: CASSFDRTSLPREQYF

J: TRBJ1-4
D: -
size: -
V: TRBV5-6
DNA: TGTGCCAGCAGTACTGCTGGGGAGGCGGCTAATGAAAAACTGTTTTTT
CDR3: CASSTAGEAANEKLFF

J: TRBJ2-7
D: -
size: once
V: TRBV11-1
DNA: TGTGCCAGCAGCTTAGATCCCTCAGTGCTTTACGAGCAGTACTTC
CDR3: CASSLDPSVLYEQYF

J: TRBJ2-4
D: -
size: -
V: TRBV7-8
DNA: TGTGCCAGCAGCCCGCGGGGTACACTAGCCAAAAACATTCAGTACTTC
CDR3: CASSPRGTLAKNIQYF

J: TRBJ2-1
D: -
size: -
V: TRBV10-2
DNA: TGCGCCAGCAGTGATGGGCGGGGCGCTTACAATGAGCAGTTCTTC
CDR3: CASSDGRGAYNEQFF

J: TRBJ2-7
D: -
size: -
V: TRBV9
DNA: TGTGCCAGCAGCGTAACCAGTAAGGTGGGGTCGGGCGAGCAGTACTTC
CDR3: CASSVTSKVGSGEQYF

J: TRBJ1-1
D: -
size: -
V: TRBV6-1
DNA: TGTGCCAGCAGTGACCCCCGGGTGGGGATGAACACTGAAGCTTTCTTT
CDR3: CASSDPRVGMNTEAFF

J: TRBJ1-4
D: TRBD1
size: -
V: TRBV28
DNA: TGTGCCAGCAGCACAGACAGGGGCAATGAAAAACTGTTTTTT
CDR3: CASSTDRGNEKLFF

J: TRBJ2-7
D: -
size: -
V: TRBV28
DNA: TGTGCCAGCAGTACCCCGGGAGCCCTCTACGAGCAGTACTTC
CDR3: CASSTPGALYEQYF

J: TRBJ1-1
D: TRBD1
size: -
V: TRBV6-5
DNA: TGTGCCAGCAGTTTTTACAGGGGATCTAACACTGAAGCTTTCTTT
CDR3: CASSFYRGSNTEAFF

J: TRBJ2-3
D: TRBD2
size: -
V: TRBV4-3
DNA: TGCGCCAGCAGCCAAGATGGCGGGAGAACAACTGATACGCAGTATTTT
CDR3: CASSQDGGRTTDTQYF

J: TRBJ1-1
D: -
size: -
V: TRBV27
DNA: TGTGCCAGCAGTTTATCAGCCAGCCAGTTAACTGAAGCTTTCTTT
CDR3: CASSLSASQLTEAFF

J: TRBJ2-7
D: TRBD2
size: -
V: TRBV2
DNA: TGTGCCAGCAGGCTAGCGGGTCCCGCCTACGAGCAGTACTTC
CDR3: CASRLAGPAYEQYF

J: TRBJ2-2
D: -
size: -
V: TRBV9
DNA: TGTGCCAGCACCGACCCTCTGACCGGGGAGCTGTTTTTT
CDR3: CASTDPLTGELFF

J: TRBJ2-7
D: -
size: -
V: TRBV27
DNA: TGTGCCAGCAGCCTCCTCGGAGTCTACGAGCAGTACTTC
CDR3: CASSLLGVYEQYF

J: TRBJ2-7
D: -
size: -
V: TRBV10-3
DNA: TGTGCCATCAGTGGGGACACTCACCTATTTACCTACGAGCAGTACTTC
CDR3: CAISGDTHLFTYEQYF

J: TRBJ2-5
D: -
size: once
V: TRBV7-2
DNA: TGTGCCAGCAGCTCCACAGCGGCGTGGGCCGTAGAGACCCAGTACTTC
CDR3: CASSSTAAWAVETQYF

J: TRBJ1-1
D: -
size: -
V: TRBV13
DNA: TGTGCCAGCAGGGTGCGTGGGGGGGTGAACACTGAAGCTTTCTTT
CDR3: CASRVRGGVNTEAFF

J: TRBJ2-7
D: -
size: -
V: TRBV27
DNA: TGTGCCAGCAGTCCGAACACCAGGGGCTACGAGCAGTACTTC
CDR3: CASSPNTRGYEQYF

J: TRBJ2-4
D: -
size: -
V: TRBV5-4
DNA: TGTGCCAGCAGCTTGGCAGGGGGGAGGGCGTACATTCAGTACTTC
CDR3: CASSLAGGRAYIQYF

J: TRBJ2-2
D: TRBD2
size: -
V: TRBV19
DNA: TGTGCCAGTAGTATAGTACCGGGGGGAGAGAACACCGGGGAGCTGTTTTTT
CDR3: CASSIVPGGENTGELFF

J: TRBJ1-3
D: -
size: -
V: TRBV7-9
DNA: TGTGCCAGCAGCTTACTTAGAAGCTCTGGAAACACCATATATTTT
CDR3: CASSLLRSSGNTIYF

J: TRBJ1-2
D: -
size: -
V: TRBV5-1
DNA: TGCGCCAGCAGCTTGGATTTAAGTCCGGGACATCATGAAGGCTACACCTTC
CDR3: CASSLDLSPGHHEGYTF

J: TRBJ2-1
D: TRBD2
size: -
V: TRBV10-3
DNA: TGTGCCATCAGTGTAGGAGCGGGAGTCCCTAATGAGCAGTTCTTC
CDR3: CAISVGAGVPNEQFF